The rows below give T cell receptor beta chains drawn from one sample of a study of shared clonotypes between healthy human individuals. Clones were read by immunoSEQ multiplex PCR, and TCRdb kept only the in-frame ones, dropping some. The repertoire holds hundreds of thousands of clones, with less than 80% as singletons. Input material: memory CD4+ T cells sorted from blood. These receptors were taken from a woman aged 30 to 39 in good health. CDR3s include the opening cysteine and the closing phenylalanine or tryptophan.

V gene: TRBV6-1; J gene: TRBJ2-1; CDR3 protein: CATNRDTSYNEQFF
V gene: TRBV14; J gene: TRBJ1-4; CDR3 protein: CASSARVGEKLFF
V gene: TRBV5-1; J gene: TRBJ2-7; CDR3 protein: CASSLDGTVYEQYF
V gene: TRBV6-1; J gene: TRBJ1-1; CDR3 protein: CASRTGGEVTEAFF
V gene: TRBV27; J gene: TRBJ1-1; CDR3 protein: CASSLWARDRRNTEAFF
V gene: TRBV19; J gene: TRBJ2-7; CDR3 protein: CASSTSTGDYEQYF
V gene: TRBV5-1; J gene: TRBJ2-5; CDR3 protein: CASTSGNSGEQETQYF
V gene: TRBV7-8; J gene: TRBJ2-1; CDR3 protein: CASSVGLTNNEQFF
V gene: TRBV6-6; J gene: TRBJ1-2; CDR3 protein: CASSRTALINYGYTF
V gene: TRBV7-2; J gene: TRBJ1-5; CDR3 protein: CASTLGTGVLANQPQHF
V gene: TRBV7-2; J gene: TRBJ2-1; CDR3 protein: CASSLGLAGGEQFF
V gene: TRBV20-1; J gene: TRBJ1-1; CDR3 protein: CSAPVNTEAFF
V gene: TRBV19; J gene: TRBJ1-5; CDR3 protein: CASSLEGLINQPQHF
V gene: TRBV19; J gene: TRBJ1-2; CDR3 protein: CASSIVGITNF
V gene: TRBV5-1; J gene: TRBJ2-7; CDR3 protein: CASSSRGREGYEQYF
V gene: TRBV5-4; J gene: TRBJ2-3; CDR3 protein: CASSWNGLAGGRDTQYF
V gene: TRBV18; J gene: TRBJ2-6; CDR3 protein: CASSGANVLTF
V gene: TRBV11-3; J gene: TRBJ1-2; CDR3 protein: CASKPGTGGYGYTF